These 14 T cell receptor beta chains were all obtained from the same sample, sequenced in a study of blood T cells in healthy people across ages. Primers used in a second PCR of about 6 to 11 cycles were a sample-barcoded 5' primer and a J-beta primer mix. TCRdb processed the 5' RACE reads anew with MiXCR; each CDR3 protein has one entry. The sample includes almost 800,000 distinct CDR3 sequences, 58% seen only once; the top ten take about 20%. The sequencing input was blood. Receptor source: a man aged 25-40 years in good health.

V usage is TRBV5-1 and J usage is TRBJ2-3; D possibly uses TRBD1 or TRBD2 (5 bases each). Germline V lookup: CDR1 SGHRS, CDR2 YFSETQ. Trimming cost V 4 bases and J 4 bases, with 13 bases left between them. The CDR3 consists of 14 residues. Here the CDR3 DNA reads TGCGCCAGCAGCGGGGGTCTTGGTTCAGATACGCAGTATTTT. Translated, it gives CASSGGLGSDTQYF.

The genes are TRBV7-9 and TRBJ1-2; 7 bases are shared with TRBD1. Germline-derived CDR1 and CDR2 are SEHNR and FQNEAQ (reference sequence). The CDR3 sequence is 16 residues long. V was pared by 0 bases and J by 5 bases, with 9 bases of the junction left unmatched. CDR3 DNA sequence: TGTGCCAGCAGCTTAGCGGGCGGAGGGGGCGCGTATGGCTACACCTTC. It codes for CASSLAGGGGAYGYTF.

This clonotype has a handful of counts. The gene calls are TRBV10-3 and TRBJ2-5; 11 nucleotides match TRBD1. Germline assignment: CDR1 ENHRY and CDR2 SYGVKD. The length of the CDR3 is 14 residues. V lost 6 bases, J lost 2 bases, and 2 bases stayed unmatched. CDR3 nucleotides: TGTGCCATCAGGGACAGGGGGCCTCAAGAGACCCAGTACTTC. It specifies CAIRDRGPQETQYF.

The rearrangement links TRBV5-1 to TRBJ2-1; D is uncertain. V was pared by 5 bases and J by 6 bases, with 12 bases between. Germline CDR1 is SGHRS and CDR2 is YFSETQ. The CDR3 length is 13 residues. The CDR3: CASRSGESNEQFF. The CDR3 DNA is TGCGCCAGCAGAAGTGGGGAATCCAATGAGCAGTTCTTC.

This clonotype was seen once. The chain is built from TRBV7-2 and TRBJ2-3; D remains unclear. The CDR3 extends over 16 amino acids. Germline V CDR1 and CDR2: SGHTA, FQGNSA. The V gene lost 3 bases and the J gene lost 2 bases, with 15 bases spanning the gap. For the CDR3, the DNA is TGTGCCAGCAGCTTTTCGCCGACTCCCTCCACAGATACGCAGTATTTT. Protein: CASSFSPTPSTDTQYF.

A few counts support this clonotype. J is TRBJ1-2 and V is TRBV29-1, with TRBD1 matching 9 bases. The CDR3 loop spans 13 amino acids. The J segment lost 8 bases and the V segment lost 7 bases, leaving 11 bases of the junction unmatched. In germline, CDR1 is SQVTM, CDR2 ANQGSEA. DNA of the CDR3: TGCAGCGCGCTACCGGACAGGGGTGAGGGCTACACCTTC. Translating it yields CSALPDRGEGYTF.

This rearrangement joins TRBV7-9 to TRBJ2-7; no clear D. This CDR3 is 13 amino acids long. V lost 2 bases, J lost 2 bases, and 7 bases lay in between. The germline V gene has CDR1 SEHNR and CDR2 FQNEAQ (reference sequence). Here the CDR3 reads CASSLYGTYEQYF. CDR3 DNA sequence: TGTGCCAGCAGCTTATATGGGACCTACGAGCAGTACTTC.

This chain uses TRBV11-2 with TRBJ2-1; perhaps TRBD1 as D (6 bases). There are 13 residues in the CDR3. Deletions cut 3 bases from V and 15 bases from J, with 18 bases between. Per germline, CDR1 SGHAT and CDR2 FQNNGV. CDR3 sequence reads: CASSFGPGHRPFF. In DNA, the CDR3 is TGTGCCAGCAGCTTTGGGCCGGGACATCGTCCGTTCTTC.

The chain employs TRBV5-1 and TRBJ2-1; the match to TRBD2 covers 8 bases. Germline V gene sequence: CDR1 SGHRS, CDR2 YFSETQ. With V trimmed by 4 bases and J by 8 bases, 11 bases remained unmatched. The CDR3 is 15 amino acids. CDR3 protein: CASSPGGLEEHEQFF. CDR3 in DNA: TGCGCCAGCAGCCCGGGGGGACTAGAGGAGCATGAGCAGTTCTTC. Full variable domain (remainder filled in from reference TRBV5-1 and TRBJ2-1): KAGVTQTPRYLIKTRGQQVTLSCSPISGHRSVSWYQQTPGQGLQFLFEYFSETQRNKGNFPGRFSGRQFSNSRSEMNVSTLELGDSALYLCASSPGGLEEHEQFFGPGTRLTVL.

The chain carries TRBV6-5 and TRBJ2-1; 9 nucleotides line up with TRBD2. The CDR3 spans 13 residues. The junction had 7 bases not matched to a gene; V was cut back by 6 bases and J by 10 bases. Per the germline V gene, CDR1 is MNHEY and CDR2 is SVGAGI. DNA for the CDR3: TGTGCCAGCAGGGGGACTAGCTCTCGGGAGCAGTTCTTC. Translated, it gives CASRGTSSREQFF.

The rearrangement joins TRBV11-2 to TRBJ2-2, with D tentatively TRBD1 (7 bases). The V end lost 5 bases, the J end lost 6 bases, and 22 bases lay between the germline ends. Germline CDR1 is SGHAT and CDR2 is FQNNGV. The CDR3 is made up of 17 amino acids. The CDR3 region has the DNA TGTGCCAGCAGCCGAATTGTTGGAGGGGGCTTCGCCGGGGAGCTGTTTTTT. This gives the protein CASSRIVGGGFAGELFF.

The V and J genes are TRBV14 and TRBJ2-3; D is possibly TRBD2 (6 bases). There are 15 residues in the CDR3. Trimming took 3 bases from V and 5 from J, leaving 15 bases between them. Germline-derived CDR1 and CDR2 are SGHDN and FVKESK. For the CDR3, the DNA is TGTGCCAGCAGCCACGAACCGGGACTGCTAGATACGCAGTATTTT. Translation: CASSHEPGLLDTQYF.

The chain combines TRBV4-2 with TRBJ1-1; 9 bases line up with TRBD1. The V segment lost 3 bases and the J segment 6 bases; nucleotides outside the gene matches: 5. From germline, CDR1 is LGHNA and CDR2 YNFKEQ. This CDR3 is 14 amino acids long. Here the CDR3 reads CASSHLTGGAEAFF. The CDR3 nucleotides read TGTGCCAGCAGCCACTTGACAGGGGGGGCTGAAGCTTTCTTT.

The rearrangement uses TRBV27 and TRBJ2-4; TRBD1 aligns across 8 bases. Trimming cost V 5 bases and J 8 bases; bases outside gene matches: 14. This CDR3 is 16 amino acids long. Germline CDR1 MNHEY, CDR2 SMNVEV (reference sequence). DNA of the CDR3: TGTGCCAGCAGTCTCCGACAGGGGTCGGGGCGCGACATTCAGTACTTC. Its translation: CASSLRQGSGRDIQYF.